This T cell receptor (beta chain) was observed in a study of OX40 agonist ivuxolimab in advanced cancers. Study-wide results and limits: Low normalized clonal expansion also occurred in some nonresponding patients.

As concerns this clone: Its antigen is unidentified.

Germline CDR1 reads KGHSH; CDR2 reads LQKENI. The V end was cut by 2 bases, the J end by 6 bases, with 12 bases between. The CDR3 length is 14 residues. Clones were sequenced by immunoSEQ multiplex PCR, and TCRdb holds only the in-frame ones, with some missing. The sample lists some 13,000 clones; approximately 94% were seen once. The TCR was taken from an adult with an advanced solid tumor such as melanoma, head and neck, liver or kidney cancer. Sequencing used CD4+ or CD8+ T cells sorted from blood, obtained in a trial of the OX40 agonist ivuxolimab. The rearrangement joins TRBV18 to TRBJ2-3, with D tentatively TRBD1 or TRBD2 (6 bases each). The CDR3: CASSPGGGTDTQYF. The CDR3 DNA is TGTGCCAGCTCACCAGGAGGGGGAACTGATACGCAGTATTTT.